One sample yielded the 15 T cell receptor beta chains listed below, sequenced in a study of vaccination and CD4 T cells after COVID-19. With the Oncomine TCR Beta short-read assay, DNA from cultured CD4+ T cells was sequenced. MiXCR was run by TCRdb on the PCR reads, yielding one entry per CDR3 protein. The sample includes roughly 7,000 distinct CDR3 sequences, roughly 40% seen only once; the top ten take over 35%. Their recognized antigens are unknown. Treatment specified: approximately 9-day PBMC culture with coronavirus spike peptide pools or control peptides (ViraFEST assay). The unexposed donor provided CD4+ T cells, which were taken before the COVID-19 pandemic (2011-2018). The specimen was CD4+ T cells from blood, cultured in vitro. These TCRs come from a human donor in good health.

The chain has TRBV4-3 and TRBJ2-5; D ambiguous. Germline CDR1 LGHNA, CDR2 YSLEER. Trimming left V 3 bases short and J 6 bases short, with 11 bases between. The CDR3 is 13 residues long. The CDR3, as DNA: TGCGCCAGCAGCCATACCCCCCTGAAGACCCAGTACTTC. It yields the protein CASSHTPLKTQYF.

This clonotype occurred a few times. The V call is TRBV20-1, the J call TRBJ1-6, with D perhaps matching TRBD1 (6 bases). The CDR3 runs 14 residues. Trimming cost V 6 bases and J 6 bases, with 15 bases left between them. The V gene's germline CDR1 is DFQATT and CDR2 SNEGSKA (reference sequence). CDR3 sequence reads: CSATTGRANSPLHF. DNA of the CDR3: TGCAGTGCAACGACAGGACGGGCTAATTCACCCCTCCACTTT.

This clonotype was recorded only once. The chain links TRBV24-1 to TRBJ2-1; D unclear. Germline V gene sequence: CDR1 KGHDR, CDR2 SFDVKD. The V end was cut by 7 bases, the J end by 7 bases, with 10 bases between. The CDR3 is 12 amino acids. In DNA form, the CDR3 reads TGTGCCACCAGCTATGGCCGGAATGAGCAGTTCTTC. This gives the protein CATSYGRNEQFF.

This clonotype occurred a few times. This chain links TRBV19 with TRBJ1-5; the match to TRBD1 covers 10 bases. There are 19 residues in the CDR3. The junction had 9 bases not matched to a gene; V was cut back by 0 bases and J by 1 base. Germline V gene data show CDR1 as LNHDA and CDR2 as SQIVND (reference sequence). DNA of the CDR3: TGTGCCAGTAGTATAGAGTTTGGGACAGGGGATAGGAGCAATCAGCCCCAGCATTTT. Translation gives CASSIEFGTGDRSNQPQHF.

V is TRBV12-3 or TRBV12-4 and J is TRBJ1-2; D is perhaps TRBD1 (6 bases). The CDR3 extends over 14 amino acids. Trimming took off 5 bases at V and 8 bases at J, with 18 bases between the two ends. CDR3 DNA: TGTGCCAGCAGTCCTTACGAGGGGGGAATAGGCTACACCTTC. Translated, it gives CASSPYEGGIGYTF.

The chain recombines TRBV5-1 with TRBJ2-3, with no clear D. Germline CDR1 and CDR2: SGHRS and YFSETQ. The CDR3 runs to 12 residues. The ends were cut back, 2 bases at V and 5 bases at J, with 6 bases in the middle. CDR3 bases: TGCGCCAGCAGCTTAAGTGGAGATACGCAGTATTTT. It codes for CASSLSGDTQYF.

The rearrangement uses TRBV7-8 and TRBJ1-2; no reliable D call. In germline, CDR1 is SGHVS, CDR2 FQNEAQ. This CDR3 has 14 residues. Trimming pared 2 bases from V and 0 bases from J, leaving 7 bases between. CDR3 residues: CASSLRSSNYGYTF. The CDR3 DNA reads as TGTGCCAGCAGCTTACGCAGCTCTAACTATGGCTACACCTTC.

CDR3 DNA: TGTGCCGTACAGGGCTTCACTGAAGCTTTCTTT. Its protein is CAVQGFTEAFF. V gene TRBV30 combines with J gene TRBJ1-1, with TRBD1 as a possible D gene (6 bases). CDR1 and CDR2 from the germline V gene are GTSNPN and SVGIG (reference sequence). The CDR3 covers 11 residues. The V end lost 8 bases, the J end lost 4 bases, and 11 bases lay between the germline ends.

The chain uses TRBV7-6 and TRBJ2-5, with unresolved D. The CDR3 has 15 amino acids. CDR1 and CDR2 from the germline V gene are SGHVS and FNYEAQ. V was shortened by 5 bases and J by 2 bases, with 15 bases between the two germline ends. CDR3 DNA: TGTGCCAGCAGCGTCATAGCCGGGTTACAAGAGACCCAGTACTTC. This translates into CASSVIAGLQETQYF.

This clonotype has just a few counts. This chain uses TRBV7-9 with TRBJ2-2, with TRBD1 matching 7 bases. V lost 10 bases and J lost 0; bases outside the gene matches: 2. The CDR3 is 13 amino acids. Germline V gene sequence: CDR1 SEHNR, CDR2 FQNEAQ (reference sequence). The CDR3 here is CATGQPNTGELFF. The CDR3, as DNA: TGTGCCACGGGACAGCCGAACACCGGGGAGCTGTTTTTT.

This chain joins TRBV25-1 and TRBJ1-6; D is possibly TRBD1 (5 bases). The CDR3 totals 14 residues. Trimming took off 10 bases at V and 7 bases at J, with 17 bases between the two ends. CDR1 is MGHDK and CDR2 is SYGVNS in the germline V gene. The CDR3 loop reads CATAGGAANSPLHF. In DNA form, the CDR3 reads TGTGCCACTGCGGGTGGGGCCGCGAATTCACCCCTCCACTTT. The full variable domain, rest sourced from reference TRBV25-1 and TRBJ1-6, is EADIYQTPRYLVIGTGKKITLECSQTMGHDKMYWYQQDPGMELHLIHYSYGVNSTEKGDLSSESTVSRIRTEHFPLTLESARPSHTSQYLCATAGGAANSPLHFGNGTRLTVT.

The rearrangement links TRBV7-8 to TRBJ1-1; D remains unclear. V lost 0 bases and J lost 8, with 10 bases in between. This CDR3 has 13 amino acids. CDR1 is SGHVS, CDR2 FQNEAQ, per germline. For the CDR3, the DNA is TGTGCCAGCAGCTTAGCTCTGGCCCCCGAAGCTTTCTTT. Its translation: CASSLALAPEAFF.

The V and J genes are TRBV12-3 or TRBV12-4 and TRBJ2-7, with D possibly being TRBD1 (5 bases). The V and J ends lost 3 bases and 6 bases respectively, with 12 bases between them. This CDR3 is built from 13 residues. The DNA of the CDR3 is TGTGCCAGCAGTTTCGCCACAGGCCGCGAGCAGTACTTC. It translates to CASSFATGREQYF.

V gene TRBV5-1 combines with J gene TRBJ1-1; possibly TRBD1 for D (5 bases). In germline, CDR1 is SGHRS, CDR2 YFSETQ. The length of the CDR3 is 11 residues. V lost 0 bases and J 8 bases, leaving 5 bases between the germline ends. The CDR3 DNA reads as TGCGCCAGCAGCTTGGGGACAGAAGCTTTCTTT. This translates into CASSLGTEAFF.

For the CDR3, the DNA is TGTGCCAGCAGGAAGACTAGCGGGGCGCCCTACGAGCAGTACTTC. Encoded protein: CASRKTSGAPYEQYF. The chain has TRBV6-1 and TRBJ2-7, with 11 bases that match TRBD2. CDR3 length: 15 residues. The germline V gene has CDR1 MNHNS and CDR2 SASEGT. With V trimmed by 6 bases and J by 2 bases, 6 bases remained unmatched.